This T cell receptor (beta chain) was profiled in a study of early T cells in non-severe SARS-CoV-2 infection. As for the study in general: Bulk RNA from unsorted whole blood was sequenced; chains were unpaired.

General study points: In VDJdb matching, anti-spike CD8 responses were favored while private and CD4 specificities went missing.

The sample holds a few counts of this clonotype. Its cognate antigen is unknown. Separate cDNA molecules each had unique molecular identifiers attached to them. TCRdb passed the 5' RACE reads through MiXCR, listing each CDR3 protein once. The table shows around 70,000 distinct CDR3 sequences, with less than 15% occurring only once. CDR3 length: 12 residues. Trimming took off 1 base at V and 5 bases at J, with 4 bases between the two ends. Germline V gives CDR1 SGHRS, CDR2 YFSETQ. This receptor was obtained from an adult who was a healthcare worker with PCR-confirmed SARS-CoV-2 infection or an uninfected control (not recorded which). The source material was whole blood. The chain is built from TRBV5-1 and TRBJ2-1; D gene uncertain. CDR3 in amino acids: CASSLWNNEQFF. Written as DNA, the CDR3 is TGCGCCAGCAGCTTGTGGAACAATGAGCAGTTCTTC.